Presented here are 11 T cell receptor beta chains from one specimen sequenced in a study of technical replicates of blood from a few donors. Profiling relied on immunoSEQ multiplex PCR, and the TCRdb table lists in-frame clones only, not all of them. The data show about 79,000 clones, about 91% seen once. Sequences were obtained from T cells isolated from PBMCs. These receptors came from a human donor in good health. Some clones in this sample may be carry-over from other donors' samples.

The V gene is TRBV2, the J gene TRBJ1-4; D unresolved. CDR1 is SNHLY, CDR2 FYNNEI, per germline. Trimming took 3 bases from V and 8 from J, leaving 19 bases between them. CDR3 length: 16 residues. CDR3 amino acids: CASSDRLPSEWEKLFF. CDR3 in DNA: TGTGCCAGCAGTGATCGTTTGCCTAGTGAGTGGGAAAAACTGTTTTTT.

This clone was detected only once. The V call is TRBV4-3, the J call TRBJ2-3; TRBD2 matches 7 bases. CDR1 is LGHNA and CDR2 is YSLEER in the germline V gene. The CDR3 has 19 residues. Unmatched junction bases numbered 21, after V lost 4 bases and J lost 5 bases. CDR3 nucleotides: TGCGCCAGCAGCCCAGACAGTTTTGCTAGCGGCAGAGGAGGAGATACGCAGTATTTT. It yields the protein CASSPDSFASGRGGDTQYF.

The chain uses TRBV11-3 and TRBJ1-1; D is perhaps TRBD1 (5 bases). Germline V gene lookup returns CDR1 SGHNT and CDR2 YENEEA. V was clipped by 6 bases and J by 1 base, with 12 bases between them. The CDR3 is 14 amino acids. CDR3 sequence reads: CASRTDRRNTEAFF. The CDR3 bases are TGTGCCAGCAGAACCGACAGAAGGAACACTGAAGCTTTCTTT. The variable domain in full, with the rest retrieved from reference TRBV11-3 and TRBJ1-1, is EAGVVQSPRYKIIEKKQPVAFWCNPISGHNTLYWYLQNLGQGPELLIRYENEEAVDDSQLPKDRFSAERLKGVDSTLKIQPAELGDSAVYLCASRTDRRNTEAFFGQGTRLTVV.

V usage is TRBV2 and J usage is TRBJ2-7; 11 bases fit TRBD2. V was pared by 6 bases and J by 1 base, with 5 bases of the junction left unmatched. This CDR3 has 15 amino acids. CDR1 and CDR2 (germline): SNHLY, FYNNEI. The CDR3 nucleotides read TGTGCCAGCAGAGAAAGGACTAGCGGGTCCTACGAGCAGTACTTC. Protein: CASRERTSGSYEQYF.

The rearrangement links TRBV7-3 to TRBJ2-3; 7 bases are a match to TRBD2. V gave up 5 bases and J gave up 0 bases; unmatched junction bases: 8. Germline assignment: CDR1 SGHTA and CDR2 FQGTGA. This CDR3 comprises 16 residues. The CDR3 region has the DNA TGTGCCAGCAGCCCATATCTAGCGGCTAGCACAGATACGCAGTATTTT. Amino acid sequence: CASSPYLAASTDTQYF.

The chain recombines TRBV27 with TRBJ2-3, with a possible D match to TRBD2 (6 bases). The V gene's germline CDR1 is MNHEY and CDR2 SMNVEV (reference sequence). Between the trimmed V and J ends, which lost 9 bases and 3 bases, there was a span of 13 bases. This CDR3 is 13 amino acids long. DNA for the CDR3: TGTGCCAGTTCAGGGACTGGGACAGATACGCAGTATTTT. Its translation is CASSGTGTDTQYF.

The V call is TRBV11-2, the J call TRBJ2-1, with 9 bases matching TRBD1. The CDR3 is made up of 18 amino acids. Germline loops: CDR1 SGHAT, CDR2 FQNNGV. V lost 4 bases and J lost 0; bases outside the gene matches: 10. This CDR3 reads CASSYSNNRGLSYNEQFF. CDR3 sequence (DNA): TGTGCCAGCAGCTACTCAAATAACAGGGGGCTCTCCTACAATGAGCAGTTCTTC. Filled out from reference TRBV11-2 and TRBJ2-1, the complete variable domain reads EAGVAQSPRYKIIEKRQSVAFWCNPISGHATLYWYQQILGQGPKLLIQFQNNGVVDDSQLPKDRFSAERLKGVDSTLKIQPAKLEDSAVYLCASSYSNNRGLSYNEQFFGPGTRLTVL.

This rearrangement joins TRBV5-1 to TRBJ1-6; no clear D. The CDR3 totals 14 residues. Trimming pared 0 bases from V and 5 bases from J, leaving 6 bases between. Germline V CDR1 and CDR2: SGHRS, YFSETQ. As DNA, the CDR3 is TGCGCCAGCAGCTTGGGCGCTAATAATTCACCCCTCCACTTT. As protein: CASSLGANNSPLHF.

This clone turned up a few times. The J gene is TRBJ2-1, the V gene TRBV9; 9 nucleotides match TRBD2. V dropped 2 bases and J dropped 6; count of bases not matched to a gene: 3. This CDR3 has 14 amino acids. CDR1 SGDLS and CDR2 YYNGEE come from the germline V gene. For the CDR3, the DNA is TGTGCCAGCAGCGTCTTGACTAGCGGCAATGAGCAGTTCTTC. Amino acids: CASSVLTSGNEQFF.

This rearrangement joins TRBV30 to TRBJ2-7; D perhaps matches TRBD1 (5 bases). The V gene lost 4 bases and the J gene lost 0 bases, with 13 bases spanning the gap. Germline lookup yields CDR1 GTSNPN and CDR2 SVGIG (reference sequence). This CDR3 comprises 14 residues. CDR3 region: CAWMTSDSSYEQYF. DNA of the CDR3: TGTGCCTGGATGACAAGTGACAGCTCCTACGAGCAGTACTTC. Together with reference TRBV30 and TRBJ2-7, the CDR3 gives the full variable domain: SQTIHQWPATLVQPVGSPLSLECTVEGTSNPNLYWYRQAAGRGLQLLFYSVGIGQISSEVPQNLSASRPQDRQFILSSKKLLLSDSGFYLCAWMTSDSSYEQYFGPGTRLTVT.

The CDR3 region has the DNA TGTGCCAGCAGCCATGGACAGGGTAGGTCCTACGAGCAGTACTTC. It codes for CASSHGQGRSYEQYF. The chain is built from TRBV9 and TRBJ2-7, with 8 positions matching TRBD1. J was trimmed by 1 base and V by 4 bases; bases with no gene match: 7. Germline V lookup: CDR1 SGDLS, CDR2 YYNGEE. The CDR3 length is 15 residues.